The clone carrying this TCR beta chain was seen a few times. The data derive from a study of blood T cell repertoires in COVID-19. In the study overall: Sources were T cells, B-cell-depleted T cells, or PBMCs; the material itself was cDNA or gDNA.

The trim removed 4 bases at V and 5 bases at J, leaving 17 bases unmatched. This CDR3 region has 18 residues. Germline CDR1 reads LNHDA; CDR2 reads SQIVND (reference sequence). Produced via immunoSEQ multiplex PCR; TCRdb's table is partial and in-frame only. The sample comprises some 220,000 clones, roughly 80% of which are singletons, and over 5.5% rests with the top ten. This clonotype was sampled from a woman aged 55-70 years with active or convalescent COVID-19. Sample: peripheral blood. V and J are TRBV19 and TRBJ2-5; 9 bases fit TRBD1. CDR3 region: CASSTTPGTGRSVETQYF. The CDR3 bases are TGTGCCAGTAGTACCACTCCCGGGACAGGGCGTTCAGTTGAGACCCAGTACTTC.